This TCR beta chain was identified in a study of regulatory T cells in long-lasting Graves disease. Broader study findings: Favored usage of TRBV28, TRBJ1-2 and TRBJ2-5 was recorded in persistent disease. The TCR repertoire of persistent Graves' patients was less diverse than that of newly diagnosed ones. Persistent patients shared more public clonotypes (approximately 2,500) than new patients (under 1,000).

For TCR beta, libraries came from iRepertoire HTBI primers and Arm-PCR of CDR3 regions. TCRdb reanalysed the multiplex PCR reads using MiXCR and keeps one entry per CDR3 protein. The sample comprises about 420,000 distinct CDR3 sequences, around 20% of which are singletons, and roughly 30% rests with the top ten. Time point given: persistent/refractory GD, antithyroid drugs over 5 years with positive TRAb. The TCR library was prepared using RNA isolated from PBMCs. Collection of peripheral blood (around 10 milliliters) was done using EDTA tubes. This clonotype came up many times. Antigen: not known. The CDR3 totals 19 residues. Germline trimming cut 5 bases from V and 3 bases from J; bases unmatched to any gene: 11.

The TCR was taken from a female donor with Graves disease. This rearrangement joins TRBV12-3 or TRBV12-4 to TRBJ2-2; 14 nucleotides align to TRBD2. The sequenced sample was peripheral blood mononuclear cells (PBMCs), obtained when the disease was refractory, from a patient treated with antithyroid drugs. CDR3 sequence (DNA): TGTGCCAGCAGTCCCACGGGACTAGCGGGAGAAACGGACACCGGGGAGCTGTTTTTT. Its protein product is CASSPTGLAGETDTGELFF.